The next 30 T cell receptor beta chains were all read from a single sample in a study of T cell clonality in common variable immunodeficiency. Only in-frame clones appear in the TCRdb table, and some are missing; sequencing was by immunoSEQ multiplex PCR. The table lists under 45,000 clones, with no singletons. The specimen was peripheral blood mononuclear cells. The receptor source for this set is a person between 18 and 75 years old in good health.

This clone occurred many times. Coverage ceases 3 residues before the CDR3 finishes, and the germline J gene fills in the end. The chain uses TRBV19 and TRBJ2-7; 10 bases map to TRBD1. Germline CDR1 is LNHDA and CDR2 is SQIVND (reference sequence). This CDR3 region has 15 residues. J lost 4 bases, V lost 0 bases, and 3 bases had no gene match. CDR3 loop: CASSIEGQGRYEQYF. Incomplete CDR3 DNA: TGTGCCAGTAGTATAGAGGGACAGGGGAGATACGAG.

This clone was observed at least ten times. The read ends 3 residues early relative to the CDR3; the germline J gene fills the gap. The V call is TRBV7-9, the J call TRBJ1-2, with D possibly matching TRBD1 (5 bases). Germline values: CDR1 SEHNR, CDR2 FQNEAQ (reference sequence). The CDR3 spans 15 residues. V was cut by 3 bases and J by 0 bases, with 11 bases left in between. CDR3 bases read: TGTGCCAGCAGCTTGGCAGGGAATCCTAACTATGGC. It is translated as CASSLAGNPNYG. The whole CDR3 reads CASSLAGNPNYGYTF.

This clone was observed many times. The CDR3 sequence: CSARGSGSMDTQYF. The part of the CDR3 DNA that was read is TGCAGTGCTAGAGGTAGCGGGAGTATGGATACG. The V and J genes are TRBV20-1 and TRBJ2-3; 9 bases agree with TRBD2. Read coverage stops 3 residues before the CDR3 terminus; the germline J gene supplies the remainder. With 1 base clipped from V and 6 bases from J, the junction kept 5 bases outside the gene matches. There are 14 residues in the CDR3. Germline assignment: CDR1 DFQATT and CDR2 SNEGSKA (reference sequence).

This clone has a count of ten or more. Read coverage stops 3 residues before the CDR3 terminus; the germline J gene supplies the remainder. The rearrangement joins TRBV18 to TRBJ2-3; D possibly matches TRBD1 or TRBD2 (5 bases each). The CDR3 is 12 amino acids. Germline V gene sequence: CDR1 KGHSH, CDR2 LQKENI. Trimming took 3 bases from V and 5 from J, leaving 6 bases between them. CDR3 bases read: TGTGCCAGCTCACCGAGGGGAGATACG. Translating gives CASSPRGDT. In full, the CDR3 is CASSPRGDTQYF.

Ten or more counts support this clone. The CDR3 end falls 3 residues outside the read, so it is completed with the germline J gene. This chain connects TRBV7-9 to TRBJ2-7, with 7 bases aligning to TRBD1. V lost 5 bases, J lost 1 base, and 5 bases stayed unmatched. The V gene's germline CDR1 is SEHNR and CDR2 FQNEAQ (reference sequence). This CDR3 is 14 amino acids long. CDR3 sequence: CASSPRDSSYEQYF. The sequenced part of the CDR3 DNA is TGTGCCAGCAGCCCCCGGGACAGTTCCTACGAG.

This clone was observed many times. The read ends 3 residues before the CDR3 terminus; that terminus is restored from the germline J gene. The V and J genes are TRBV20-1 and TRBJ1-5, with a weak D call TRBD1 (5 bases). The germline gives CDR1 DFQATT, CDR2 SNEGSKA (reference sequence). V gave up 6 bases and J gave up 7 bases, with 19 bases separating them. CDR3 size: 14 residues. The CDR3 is CSAGKVQGHQPQHF. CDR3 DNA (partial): TGCAGTGCGGGAAAGGTTCAGGGTCACCAGCCC.

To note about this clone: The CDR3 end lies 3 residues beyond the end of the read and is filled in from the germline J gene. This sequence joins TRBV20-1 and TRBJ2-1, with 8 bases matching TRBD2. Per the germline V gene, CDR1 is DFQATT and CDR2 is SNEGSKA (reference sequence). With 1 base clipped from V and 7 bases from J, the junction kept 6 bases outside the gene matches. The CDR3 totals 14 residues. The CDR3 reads CSARVGGRLNEQFF. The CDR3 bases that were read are TGCAGTGCTAGAGTCGGCGGGAGGTTAAATGAG.

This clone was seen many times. The DNA read from the CDR3 is TGTGCCTGGAGTGCCGCGGGGGCTAACTATGGC. Translation gives CAWSAAGANYG. In full, the CDR3 is CAWSAAGANYGYTF. The rearrangement uses TRBV30 and TRBJ1-2; TRBD1 might be the D (5 bases). The read terminates 3 residues ahead of where the CDR3 ends, so the germline J gene completes it. V lost 1 base and J 0 bases, leaving 9 bases between the germline ends. Germline-derived CDR1 and CDR2 are GTSNPN and SVGIG (reference sequence). The CDR3 covers 14 residues.

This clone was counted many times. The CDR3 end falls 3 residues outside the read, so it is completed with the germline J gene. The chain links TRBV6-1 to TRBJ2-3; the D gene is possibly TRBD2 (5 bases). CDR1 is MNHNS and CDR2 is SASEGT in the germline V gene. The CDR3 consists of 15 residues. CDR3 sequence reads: CASSDTSGLQETQYF. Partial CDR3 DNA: TGTGCCAGCAGTGACACTAGTGGGCTCCAAGAGACG.

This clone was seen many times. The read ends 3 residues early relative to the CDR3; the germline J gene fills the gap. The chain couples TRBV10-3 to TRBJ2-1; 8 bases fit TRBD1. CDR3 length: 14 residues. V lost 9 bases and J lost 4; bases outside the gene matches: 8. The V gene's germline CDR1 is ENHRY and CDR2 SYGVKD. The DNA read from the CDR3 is TGTGCCATACGACCGGGACAGGCTTACAATGAG. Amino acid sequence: CAIRPGQAYNE. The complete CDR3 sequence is CAIRPGQAYNEQFF.

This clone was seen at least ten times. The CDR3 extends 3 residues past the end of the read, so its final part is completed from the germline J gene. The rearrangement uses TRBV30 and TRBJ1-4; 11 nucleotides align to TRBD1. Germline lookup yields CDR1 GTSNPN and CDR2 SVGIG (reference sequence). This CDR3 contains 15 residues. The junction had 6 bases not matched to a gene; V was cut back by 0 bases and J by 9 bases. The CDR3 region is CAWSVLGTGGKKLFF. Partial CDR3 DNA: TGTGCCTGGAGTGTATTGGGGACAGGGGGAAAAAAA.

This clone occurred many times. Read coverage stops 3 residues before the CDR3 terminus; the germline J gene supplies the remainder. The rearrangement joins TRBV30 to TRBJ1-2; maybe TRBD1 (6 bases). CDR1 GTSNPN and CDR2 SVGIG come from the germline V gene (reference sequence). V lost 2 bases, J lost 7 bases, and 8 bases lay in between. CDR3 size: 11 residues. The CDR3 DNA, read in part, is TGTGCCTGGAGTTACAGGGCTGGC. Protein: CAWSYRAG. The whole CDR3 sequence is CAWSYRAGYTF.

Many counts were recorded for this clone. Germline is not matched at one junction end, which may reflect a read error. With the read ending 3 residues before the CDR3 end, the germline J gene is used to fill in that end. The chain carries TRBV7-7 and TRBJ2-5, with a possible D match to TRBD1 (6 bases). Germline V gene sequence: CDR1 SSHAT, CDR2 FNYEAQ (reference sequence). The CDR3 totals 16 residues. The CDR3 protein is CASSLGRTVLGETQYF. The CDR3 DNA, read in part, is TGTGCTAGCAGCTTGGGTCGGACAGTGCTTGGGGAGACC.

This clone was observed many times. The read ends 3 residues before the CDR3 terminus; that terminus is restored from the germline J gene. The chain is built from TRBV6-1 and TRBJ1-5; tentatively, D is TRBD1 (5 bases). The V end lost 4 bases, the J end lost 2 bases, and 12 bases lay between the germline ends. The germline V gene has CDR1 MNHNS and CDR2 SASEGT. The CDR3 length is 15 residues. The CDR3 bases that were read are TGTGCCAGCAGTGTCGCGAGGGGCGGCAATCAGCCC. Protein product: CASSVARGGNQP. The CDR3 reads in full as CASSVARGGNQPQHF.

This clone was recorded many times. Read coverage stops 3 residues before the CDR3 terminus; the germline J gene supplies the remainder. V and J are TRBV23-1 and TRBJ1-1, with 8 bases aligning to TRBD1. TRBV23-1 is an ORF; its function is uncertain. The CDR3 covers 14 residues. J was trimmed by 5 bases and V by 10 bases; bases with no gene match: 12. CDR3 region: CANIQGEEETEAFF. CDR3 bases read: TGCGCCAACATACAGGGGGAAGAGGAAACTGAA.

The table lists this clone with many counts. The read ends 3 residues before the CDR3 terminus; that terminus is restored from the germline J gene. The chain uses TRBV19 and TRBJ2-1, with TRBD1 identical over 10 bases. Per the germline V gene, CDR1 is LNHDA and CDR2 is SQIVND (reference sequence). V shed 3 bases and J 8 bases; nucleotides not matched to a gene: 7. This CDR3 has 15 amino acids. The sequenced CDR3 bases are TGTGCCAGTAGTATCGGACAGGGGGTAGGCTATGAG. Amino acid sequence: CASSIGQGVGYE. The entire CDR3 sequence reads CASSIGQGVGYEQFF.

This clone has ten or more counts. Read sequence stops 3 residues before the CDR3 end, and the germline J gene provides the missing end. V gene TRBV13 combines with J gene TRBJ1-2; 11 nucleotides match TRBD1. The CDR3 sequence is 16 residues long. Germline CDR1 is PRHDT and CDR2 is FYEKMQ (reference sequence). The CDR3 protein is CASSLNLGQGGHDYTF. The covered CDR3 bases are TGTGCCAGCAGCTTAAATTTGGGACAGGGGGGGCACGAC.

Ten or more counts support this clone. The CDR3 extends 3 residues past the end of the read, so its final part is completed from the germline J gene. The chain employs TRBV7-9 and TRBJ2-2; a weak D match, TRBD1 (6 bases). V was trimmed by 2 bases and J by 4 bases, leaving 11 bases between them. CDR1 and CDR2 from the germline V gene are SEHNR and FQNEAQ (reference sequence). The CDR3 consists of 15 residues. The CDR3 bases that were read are TGTGCCAGCAGCTTATCAGGGGACCTCACCGGGGAG. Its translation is CASSLSGDLTGE. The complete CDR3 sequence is CASSLSGDLTGELFF.

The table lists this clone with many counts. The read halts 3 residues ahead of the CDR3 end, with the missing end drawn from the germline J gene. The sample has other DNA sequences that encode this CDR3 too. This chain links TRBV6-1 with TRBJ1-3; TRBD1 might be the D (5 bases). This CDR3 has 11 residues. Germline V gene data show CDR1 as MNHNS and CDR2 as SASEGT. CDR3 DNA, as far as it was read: TGTGCCAGCGGCGAAGCAGGGACC. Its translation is CASGEAGT. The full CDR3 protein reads CASGEAGTIYF.

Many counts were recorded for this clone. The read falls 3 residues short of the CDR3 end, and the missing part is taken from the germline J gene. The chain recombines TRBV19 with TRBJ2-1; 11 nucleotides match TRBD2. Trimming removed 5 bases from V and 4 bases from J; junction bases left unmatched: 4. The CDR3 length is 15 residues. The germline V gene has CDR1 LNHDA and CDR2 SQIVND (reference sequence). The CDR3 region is CASSSSGRPYNEQFF. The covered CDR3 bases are TGTGCCAGTAGTTCTAGCGGGAGGCCTTACAATGAG.

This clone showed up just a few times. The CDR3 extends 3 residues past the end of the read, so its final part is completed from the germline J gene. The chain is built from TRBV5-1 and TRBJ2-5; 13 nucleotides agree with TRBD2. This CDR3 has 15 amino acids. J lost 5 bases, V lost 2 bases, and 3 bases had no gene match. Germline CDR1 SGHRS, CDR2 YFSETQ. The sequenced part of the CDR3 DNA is TGCGCCAGCAGCTTAGGGACTAGCGGGGCGGAGACC. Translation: CASSLGTSGAET. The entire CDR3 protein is CASSLGTSGAETQYF.

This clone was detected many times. The CDR3 bases that were read are TGTGCCAGCAGCTTGGTGCAGGGGCTGAACTATGGC. Translated: CASSLVQGLNYG. From start to end, the CDR3 is CASSLVQGLNYGYTF. This chain uses TRBV5-6 with TRBJ1-2; TRBD1 might be the D (6 bases). The read halts 3 residues ahead of the CDR3 end, with the missing end drawn from the germline J gene. The germline V gene encodes CDR1 SGHDT and CDR2 YYEEEE. The V end was cut by 0 bases, the J end by 2 bases, with 11 bases between. This CDR3 region has 15 residues.

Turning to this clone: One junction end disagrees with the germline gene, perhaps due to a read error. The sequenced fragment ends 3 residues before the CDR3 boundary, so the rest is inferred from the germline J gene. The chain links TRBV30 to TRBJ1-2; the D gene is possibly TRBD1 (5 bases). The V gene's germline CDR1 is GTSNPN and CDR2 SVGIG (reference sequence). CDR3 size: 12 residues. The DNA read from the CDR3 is TGTGCCTGGAGCTATAGGGGTTATGAC. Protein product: CAWSYRGYD. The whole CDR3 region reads CAWSYRGYDYTF.

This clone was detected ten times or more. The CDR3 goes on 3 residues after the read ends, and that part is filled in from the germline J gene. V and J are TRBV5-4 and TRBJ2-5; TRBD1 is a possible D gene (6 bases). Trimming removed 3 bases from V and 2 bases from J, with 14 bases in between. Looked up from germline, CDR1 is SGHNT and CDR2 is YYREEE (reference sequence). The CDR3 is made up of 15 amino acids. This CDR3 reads CASSSSPGVQETQYF. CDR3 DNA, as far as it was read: TGTGCCAGCAGCTCGTCCCCAGGGGTTCAAGAGACC.

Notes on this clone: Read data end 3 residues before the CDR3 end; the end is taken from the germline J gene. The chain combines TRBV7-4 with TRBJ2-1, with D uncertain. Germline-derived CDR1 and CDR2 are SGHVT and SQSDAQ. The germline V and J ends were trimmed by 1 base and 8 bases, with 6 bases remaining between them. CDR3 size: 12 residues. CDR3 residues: CASSLGPDEQFF. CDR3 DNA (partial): TGTGCCAGCAGCTTAGGCCCGGATGAG.

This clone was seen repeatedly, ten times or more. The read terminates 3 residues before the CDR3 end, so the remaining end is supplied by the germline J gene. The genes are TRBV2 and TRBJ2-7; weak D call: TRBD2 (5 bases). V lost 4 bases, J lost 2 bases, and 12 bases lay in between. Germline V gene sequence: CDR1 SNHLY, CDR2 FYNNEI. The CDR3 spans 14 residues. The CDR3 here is CASSGEAVTYEQYF. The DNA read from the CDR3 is TGTGCCAGCAGTGGGGAAGCGGTCACCTACGAG.

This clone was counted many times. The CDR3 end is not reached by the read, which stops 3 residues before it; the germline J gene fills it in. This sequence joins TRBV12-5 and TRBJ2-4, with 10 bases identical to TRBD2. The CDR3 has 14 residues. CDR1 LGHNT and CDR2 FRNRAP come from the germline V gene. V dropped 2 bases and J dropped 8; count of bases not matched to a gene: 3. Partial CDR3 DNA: TGTGCTAGTGGTTTGTTAGGACTAGCGGACATT. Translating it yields CASGLLGLADI. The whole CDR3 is CASGLLGLADIQYF. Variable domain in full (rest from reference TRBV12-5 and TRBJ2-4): DARVTQTPRHKVTEMGQEVTMRCQPILGHNTVFWYRQTMMQGLELLAYFRNRAPLDDSGMPKDRFSAEMPDATLATLKIQPSEPRDSAVYFCASGLLGLADIQYFGAGTRLSVL.

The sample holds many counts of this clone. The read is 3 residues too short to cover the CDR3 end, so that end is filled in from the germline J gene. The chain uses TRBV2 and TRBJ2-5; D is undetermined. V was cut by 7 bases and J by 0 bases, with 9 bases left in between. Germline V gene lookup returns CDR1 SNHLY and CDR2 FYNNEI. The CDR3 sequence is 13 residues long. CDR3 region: CASIQMYQETQYF. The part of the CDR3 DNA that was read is TGTGCCAGCATTCAAATGTACCAAGAGACC. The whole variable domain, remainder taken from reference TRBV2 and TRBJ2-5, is EPEVTQTPSHQVTQMGQEVILRCVPISNHLYFYWYRQILGQKVEFLVSFYNNEISEKSEIFDDQFSVERPDGSNFTLKIRSTKLEDSAMYFCASIQMYQETQYFGPGTRLLVL.

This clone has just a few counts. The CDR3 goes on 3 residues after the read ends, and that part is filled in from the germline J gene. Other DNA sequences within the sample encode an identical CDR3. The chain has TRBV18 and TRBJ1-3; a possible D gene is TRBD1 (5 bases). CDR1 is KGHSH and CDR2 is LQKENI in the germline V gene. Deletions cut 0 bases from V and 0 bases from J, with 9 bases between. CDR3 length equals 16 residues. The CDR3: CASSPPQGSSGNTIYF. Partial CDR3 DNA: TGTGCCAGCTCACCACCGCAGGGAAGCTCTGGAAACACC.

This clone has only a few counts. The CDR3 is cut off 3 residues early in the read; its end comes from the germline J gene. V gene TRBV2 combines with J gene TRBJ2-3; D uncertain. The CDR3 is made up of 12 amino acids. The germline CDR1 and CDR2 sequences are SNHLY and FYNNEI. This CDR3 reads CASRDDNQPQYF. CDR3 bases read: TGTGCCAGCAGGGATGACAATCAGCCG.